The present T cell receptor beta chain was sequenced within a study of CD8 T cells in ankylosing spondylitis. Scientists made TCR beta libraries using quantitative 5'-RACE with molecular barcodes. TCRdb called the 5' RACE reads again in MiXCR, with one record for every CDR3 protein. The table includes roughly 250,000 distinct CDR3 sequences, roughly 10% detected once. Trimming took off 2 bases at V and 0 bases at J, with 11 bases between the two ends. The CDR3 consists of 15 residues. Germline V gene sequence: CDR1 SGHDT, CDR2 YYEEEE. Findings and caveats of the study: Roughly eight highly homologous variants formed a TCR beta motif that appeared characteristic of ankylosing spondylitis blood.

The table lists this clonotype with many counts. Its antigen is not known. The chain uses TRBV5-6 and TRBJ1-1; a weak D match, TRBD1 (5 bases). The sequencing sample was made of blood, either unsorted or a sorted T cell fraction (not recorded which). This receptor was taken from a male donor with ankylosing spondylitis or in good health (not recorded which). The CDR3 loop reads CASSFGATMNTEAFF. As DNA, the CDR3 is TGTGCCAGCAGCTTTGGGGCCACCATGAACACTGAAGCTTTCTTT.